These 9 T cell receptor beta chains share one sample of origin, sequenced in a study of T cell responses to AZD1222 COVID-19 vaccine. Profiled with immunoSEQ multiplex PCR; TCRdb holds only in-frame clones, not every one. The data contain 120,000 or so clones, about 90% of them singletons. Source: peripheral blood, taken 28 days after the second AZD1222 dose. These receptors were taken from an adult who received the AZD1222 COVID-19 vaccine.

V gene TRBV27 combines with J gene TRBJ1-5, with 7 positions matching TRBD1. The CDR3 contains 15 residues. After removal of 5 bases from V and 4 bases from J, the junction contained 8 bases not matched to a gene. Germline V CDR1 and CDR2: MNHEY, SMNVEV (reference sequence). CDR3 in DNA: TGTGCCAGCAGTCCATACAGGGGTTGGAATCAGCCCCAGCATTTT. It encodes CASSPYRGWNQPQHF.

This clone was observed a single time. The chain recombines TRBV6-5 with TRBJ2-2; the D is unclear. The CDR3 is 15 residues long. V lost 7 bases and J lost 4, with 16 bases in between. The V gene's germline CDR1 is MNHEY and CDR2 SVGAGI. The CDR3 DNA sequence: TGTGCCAGCAAGAGGCCGCCATCGGGCACCGGGGAGCTGTTTTTT. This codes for CASKRPPSGTGELFF.

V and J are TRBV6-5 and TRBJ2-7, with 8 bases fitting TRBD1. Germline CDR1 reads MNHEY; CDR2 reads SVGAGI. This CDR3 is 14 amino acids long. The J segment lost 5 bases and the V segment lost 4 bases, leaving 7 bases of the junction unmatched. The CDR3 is CASSWPDRVHEQYF. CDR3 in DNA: TGTGCCAGCAGTTGGCCGGACAGGGTCCACGAGCAGTACTTC.

CDR3 bases: TGTGCCAGCAGCCAAGGGACAGGATATAATTCACCCCTCCACTTT. Protein product: CASSQGTGYNSPLHF. The chain links TRBV3-1 (or the pseudogene TRBV3-2) to TRBJ1-6; 7 nucleotides agree with TRBD1. The CDR3 has 15 residues. J was trimmed by 4 bases and V by 1 base; bases with no gene match: 1. The germline gives CDR1 LGHDT, CDR2 YNNKEL (reference sequence).

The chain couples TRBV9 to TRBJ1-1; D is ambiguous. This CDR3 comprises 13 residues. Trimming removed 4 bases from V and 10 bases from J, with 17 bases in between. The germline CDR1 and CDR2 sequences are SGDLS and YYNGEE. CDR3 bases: TGTGCCAGCAGCCTCCTGGCGGCCGAAGTAGCTTTCTTT. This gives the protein CASSLLAAEVAFF.

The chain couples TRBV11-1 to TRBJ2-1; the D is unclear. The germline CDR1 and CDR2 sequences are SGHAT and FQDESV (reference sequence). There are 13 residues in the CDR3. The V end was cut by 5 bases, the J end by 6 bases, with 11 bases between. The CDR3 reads CASSLGSANEQFF. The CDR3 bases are TGTGCCAGCAGCCTCGGCAGTGCCAATGAGCAGTTCTTC.

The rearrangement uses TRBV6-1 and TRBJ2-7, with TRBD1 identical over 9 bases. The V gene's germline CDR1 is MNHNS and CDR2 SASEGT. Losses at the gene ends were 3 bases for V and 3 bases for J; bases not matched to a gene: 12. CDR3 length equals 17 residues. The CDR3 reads CASSDLGQGLRVYEQYF. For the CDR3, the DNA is TGTGCCAGCAGTGATTTGGGACAGGGCCTTCGGGTCTACGAGCAGTACTTC.

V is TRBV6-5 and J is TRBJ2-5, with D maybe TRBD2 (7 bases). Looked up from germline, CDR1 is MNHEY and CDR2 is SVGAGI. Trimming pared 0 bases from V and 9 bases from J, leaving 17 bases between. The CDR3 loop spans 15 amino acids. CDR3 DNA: TGTGCCAGCAGTTACTCCCCGGGGGGCACCCAAGCCCAGTACTTC. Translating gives CASSYSPGGTQAQYF.

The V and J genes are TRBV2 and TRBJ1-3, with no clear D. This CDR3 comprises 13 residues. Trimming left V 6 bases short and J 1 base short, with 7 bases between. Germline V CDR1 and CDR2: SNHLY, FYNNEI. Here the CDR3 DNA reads TGTGCCAGCAGAGTGGGATCTGGAAACACCATATATTTT. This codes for CASRVGSGNTIYF.